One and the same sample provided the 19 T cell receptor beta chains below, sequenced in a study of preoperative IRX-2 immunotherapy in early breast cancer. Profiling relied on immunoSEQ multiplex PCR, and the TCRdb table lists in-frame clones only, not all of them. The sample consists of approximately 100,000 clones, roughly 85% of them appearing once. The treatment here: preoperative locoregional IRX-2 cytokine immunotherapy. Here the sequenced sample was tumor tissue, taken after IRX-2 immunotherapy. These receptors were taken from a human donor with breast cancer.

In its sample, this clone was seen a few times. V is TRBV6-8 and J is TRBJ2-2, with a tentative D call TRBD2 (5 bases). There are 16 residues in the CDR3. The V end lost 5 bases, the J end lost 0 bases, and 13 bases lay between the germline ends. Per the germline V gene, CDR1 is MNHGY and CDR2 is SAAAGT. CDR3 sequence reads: CASSAQTGSNTGELFF. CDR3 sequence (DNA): TGTGCCAGCAGTGCTCAGACGGGATCGAACACCGGGGAGCTGTTTTTT.

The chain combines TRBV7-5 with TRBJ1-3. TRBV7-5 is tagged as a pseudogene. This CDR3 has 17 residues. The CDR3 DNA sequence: TGTGCCAGCAGCTTAATCGGGAAGTTGGGGGCTGGAAACACCATATATTTT. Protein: CASSLIGKLGAGNTIYF.

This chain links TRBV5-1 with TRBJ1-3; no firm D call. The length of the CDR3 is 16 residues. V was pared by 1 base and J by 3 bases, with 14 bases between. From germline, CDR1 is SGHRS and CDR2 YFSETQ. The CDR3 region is CASSLHPADRGNTIYF. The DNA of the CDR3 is TGCGCCAGCAGCTTGCATCCCGCCGACCGTGGAAACACCATATATTTT.

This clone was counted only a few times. The CDR3 sequence is CASSKDPATGNTIYF. CDR3 bases: TGTGCCAGCAGCAAGGACCCTGCTACCGGAAACACCATATATTTT. The chain recombines TRBV11-3 with TRBJ1-3; D is ambiguous. The V end lost 5 bases, the J end lost 4 bases, and 15 bases lay between the germline ends. CDR1 is SGHNT and CDR2 is YENEEA in the germline V gene. This CDR3 comprises 15 residues.

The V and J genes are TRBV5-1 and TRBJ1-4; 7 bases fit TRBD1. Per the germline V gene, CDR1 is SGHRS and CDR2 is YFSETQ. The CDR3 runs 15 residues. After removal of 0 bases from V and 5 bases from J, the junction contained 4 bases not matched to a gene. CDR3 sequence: CASSLEGRGNEKLFF. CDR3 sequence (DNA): TGCGCCAGCAGCTTGGAAGGCAGGGGGAATGAAAAACTGTTTTTT.

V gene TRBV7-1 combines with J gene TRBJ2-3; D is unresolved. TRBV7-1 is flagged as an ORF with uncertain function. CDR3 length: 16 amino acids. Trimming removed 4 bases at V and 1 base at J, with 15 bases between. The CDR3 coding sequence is TGTGCCAGCAGCTTAGAAGTTGCAGTGCGCACAGATACGCAGTATTTT. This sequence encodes CASSLEVAVRTDTQYF.

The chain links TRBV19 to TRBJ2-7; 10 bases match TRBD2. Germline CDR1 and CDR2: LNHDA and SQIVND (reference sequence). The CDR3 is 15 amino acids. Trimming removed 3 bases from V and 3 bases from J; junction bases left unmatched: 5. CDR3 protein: CASSIRTSGNYEQYF. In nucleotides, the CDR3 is TGTGCCAGTAGTATCAGGACTAGCGGTAACTACGAGCAGTACTTC.

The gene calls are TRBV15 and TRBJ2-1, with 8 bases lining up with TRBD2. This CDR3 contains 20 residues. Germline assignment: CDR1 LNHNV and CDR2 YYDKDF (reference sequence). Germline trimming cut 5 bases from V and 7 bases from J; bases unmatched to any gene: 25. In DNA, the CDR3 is TGTGCCACCAGCCGAACAGAATCAGGGCGGGGGGCCGCCCATGAGAATGAGCAGTTCTTC. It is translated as CATSRTESGRGAAHENEQFF.

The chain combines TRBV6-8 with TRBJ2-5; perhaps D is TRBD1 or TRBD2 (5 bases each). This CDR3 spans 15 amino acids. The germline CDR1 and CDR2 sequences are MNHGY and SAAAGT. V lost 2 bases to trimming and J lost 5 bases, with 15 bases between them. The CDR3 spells CASSYAGTPGETQYF. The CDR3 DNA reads TGTGCCAGCAGTTACGCAGGGACCCCCGGTGAGACCCAGTACTTC.

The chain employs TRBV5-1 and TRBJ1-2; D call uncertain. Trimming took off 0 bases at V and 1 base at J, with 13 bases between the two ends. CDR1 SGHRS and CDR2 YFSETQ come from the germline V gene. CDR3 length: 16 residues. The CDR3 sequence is CASSLGPTAYNYGYTF. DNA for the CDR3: TGCGCCAGCAGCTTGGGGCCAACCGCCTATAACTATGGCTACACCTTC.

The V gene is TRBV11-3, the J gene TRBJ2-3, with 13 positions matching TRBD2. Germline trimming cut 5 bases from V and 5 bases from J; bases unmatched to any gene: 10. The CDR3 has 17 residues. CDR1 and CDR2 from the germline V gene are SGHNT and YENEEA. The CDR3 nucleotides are TGTGCCAGCAGCGGGGGACTAGCGGGGAGTCTAGTAGATACGCAGTATTTT. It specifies CASSGGLAGSLVDTQYF.

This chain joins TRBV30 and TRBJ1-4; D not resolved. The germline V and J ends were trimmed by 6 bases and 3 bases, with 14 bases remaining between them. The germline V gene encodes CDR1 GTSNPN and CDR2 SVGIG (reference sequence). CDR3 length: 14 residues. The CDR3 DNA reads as TGTGCCTGCCTAGGAGCGGGGTCTAATGAAAAACTGTTTTTT. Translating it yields CACLGAGSNEKLFF.

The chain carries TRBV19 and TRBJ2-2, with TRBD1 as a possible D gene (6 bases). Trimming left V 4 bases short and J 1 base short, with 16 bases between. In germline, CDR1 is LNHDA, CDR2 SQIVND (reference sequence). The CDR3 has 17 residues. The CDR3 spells CASSRAQGSMNTGELFF. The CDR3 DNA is TGTGCCAGTAGTAGAGCTCAGGGGTCTATGAACACCGGGGAGCTGTTTTTT.

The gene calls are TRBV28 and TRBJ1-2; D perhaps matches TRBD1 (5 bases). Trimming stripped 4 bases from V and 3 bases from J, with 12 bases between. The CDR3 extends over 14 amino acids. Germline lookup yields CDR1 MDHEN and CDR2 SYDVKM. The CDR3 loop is CASSSAGVDYGYTF. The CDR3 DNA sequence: TGTGCCAGCAGTTCCGCGGGGGTAGACTATGGCTACACCTTC.

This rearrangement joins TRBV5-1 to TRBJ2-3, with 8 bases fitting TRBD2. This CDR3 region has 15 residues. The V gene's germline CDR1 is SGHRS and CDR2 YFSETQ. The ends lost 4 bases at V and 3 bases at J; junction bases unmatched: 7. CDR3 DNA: TGCGCCAGCAGCACGGACGCGGGGGGAACAGATACGCAGTATTTT. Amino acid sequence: CASSTDAGGTDTQYF.

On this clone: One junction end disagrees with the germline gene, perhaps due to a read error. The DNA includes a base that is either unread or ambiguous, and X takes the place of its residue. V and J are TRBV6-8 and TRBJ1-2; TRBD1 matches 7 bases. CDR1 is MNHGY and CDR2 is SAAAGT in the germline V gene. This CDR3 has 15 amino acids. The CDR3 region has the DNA TGTGYCAGCAGTGAGGGGGCGGGACAAATCTATGGCTACACCTTC. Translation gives CXSSEGAGQIYGYTF.

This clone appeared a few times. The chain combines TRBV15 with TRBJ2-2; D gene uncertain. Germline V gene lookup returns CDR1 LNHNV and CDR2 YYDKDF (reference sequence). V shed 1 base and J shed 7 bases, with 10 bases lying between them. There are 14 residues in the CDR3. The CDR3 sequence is CATSRGWGDGELFF. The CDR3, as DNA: TGTGCCACCAGCAGAGGTTGGGGTGACGGGGAGCTGTTTTTT.

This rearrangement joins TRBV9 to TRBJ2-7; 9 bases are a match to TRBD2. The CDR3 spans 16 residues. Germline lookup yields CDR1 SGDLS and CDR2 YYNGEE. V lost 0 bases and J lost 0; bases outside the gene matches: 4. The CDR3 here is CASSVGLADISYEQYF. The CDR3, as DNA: TGTGCCAGCAGCGTAGGACTAGCGGATATCTCCTACGAGCAGTACTTC. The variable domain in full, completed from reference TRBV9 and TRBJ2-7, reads DSGVTQTPKHLITATGQRVTLRCSPRSGDLSVYWYQQSLDQGLQFLIQYYNGEERAKGNILERFSAQQFPDLHSELNLSSLELGDSALYFCASSVGLADISYEQYFGPGTRLTVT.

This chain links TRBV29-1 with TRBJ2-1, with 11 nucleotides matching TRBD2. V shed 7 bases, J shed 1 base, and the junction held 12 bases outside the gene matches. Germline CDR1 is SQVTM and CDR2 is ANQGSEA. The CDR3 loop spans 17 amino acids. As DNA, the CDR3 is TGCAGCGCCACTGGATTAGCGGGGGGGGCGTCCTACAATGAGCAGTTCTTC. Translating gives CSATGLAGGASYNEQFF.